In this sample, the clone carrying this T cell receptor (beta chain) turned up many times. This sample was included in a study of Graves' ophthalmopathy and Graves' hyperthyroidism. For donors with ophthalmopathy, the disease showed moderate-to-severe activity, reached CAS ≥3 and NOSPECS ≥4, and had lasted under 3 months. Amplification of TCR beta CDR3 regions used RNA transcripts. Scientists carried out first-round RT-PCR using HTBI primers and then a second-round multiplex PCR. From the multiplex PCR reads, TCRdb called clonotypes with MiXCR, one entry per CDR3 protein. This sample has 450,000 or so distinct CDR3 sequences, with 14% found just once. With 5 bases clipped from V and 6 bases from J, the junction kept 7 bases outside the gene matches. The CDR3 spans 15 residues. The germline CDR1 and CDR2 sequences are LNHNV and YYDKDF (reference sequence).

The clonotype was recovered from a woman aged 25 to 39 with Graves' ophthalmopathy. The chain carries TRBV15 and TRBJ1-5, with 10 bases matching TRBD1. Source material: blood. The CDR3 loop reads CATSGDRGRIQPQHF. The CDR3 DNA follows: TGTGCCACCAGCGGCGACAGGGGGCGGATTCAGCCCCAGCATTTT.